The sequence of this TCR beta chain was determined in a study of cytomegalovirus exposure and HLA in healthy donors. Both 60 Vbeta primers and 13 Jbeta primers went into the PCR. Study processing details: Later work found 65 million to 100 million unique TCR beta chains, with approximately 12 million shared. The assay was immunoSEQ multiplex PCR, and TCRdb's table has in-frame clones only and misses some. The V and J calls and the clone size are those of that table, but D and trimming were determined from the DNA. The data show roughly 160,000 clones, around 82% seen once. J was trimmed by 4 bases and V by 5 bases; bases with no gene match: 8. CDR3 length: 15 residues. Looked up from germline, CDR1 is SEHNR and CDR2 is FQNEAQ (reference sequence). General study findings and limits: In an earlier analysis, productive rearrangement rates for most beta V segments clustered near 87% or 30%.

Concerning this clone itself: What it recognizes is unknown.

The chain links TRBV7-9 to TRBJ1-3; TRBD1 aligns across 7 bases. The sample comprised PBMCs. The source of this sequence is a boy between 2 and 10 years old in good health and CMV-seronegative. The CDR3 DNA sequence: TGTGCCAGCAGCCCTACCGGGACAGTAGGAAACACCATATATTTT. Its translation is CASSPTGTVGNTIYF.